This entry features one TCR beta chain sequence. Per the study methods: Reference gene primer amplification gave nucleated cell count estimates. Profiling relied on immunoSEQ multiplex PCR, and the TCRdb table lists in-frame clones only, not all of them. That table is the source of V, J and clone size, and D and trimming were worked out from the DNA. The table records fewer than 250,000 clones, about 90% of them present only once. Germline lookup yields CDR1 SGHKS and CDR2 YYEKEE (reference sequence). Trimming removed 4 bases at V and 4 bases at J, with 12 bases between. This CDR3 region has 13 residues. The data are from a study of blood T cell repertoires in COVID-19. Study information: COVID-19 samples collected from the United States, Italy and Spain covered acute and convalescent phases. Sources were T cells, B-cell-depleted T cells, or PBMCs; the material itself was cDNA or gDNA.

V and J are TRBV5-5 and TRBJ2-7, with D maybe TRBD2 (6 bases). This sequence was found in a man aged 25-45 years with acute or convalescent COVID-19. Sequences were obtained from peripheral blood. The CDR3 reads CASSRLEFYEQYF. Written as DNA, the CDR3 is TGTGCCAGCAGCAGACTAGAGTTTTACGAGCAGTACTTC.